This TCR beta chain was obtained from a study of CD8 T cells in Susac syndrome. Trimming took off 5 bases at V and 7 bases at J, with 17 bases between the two ends. CDR3 size: 14 residues. In germline, CDR1 is MNHEY, CDR2 SMNVEV (reference sequence). Reverse transcription of roughly 0.45 to 1 ug RNA was carried out with random hexamers. TCRdb re-analysed the immunoSEQ multiplex PCR reads in MiXCR, keeping a single row per CDR3 protein. The table has about 300,000 distinct CDR3 sequences, approximately 85% seen once; the top ten hold roughly 0.21%. The rearrangement uses TRBV27 and TRBJ1-2; TRBD1 might be the D (5 bases). The clonotype comes from a human donor with multiple sclerosis. The sequencing input was CD8+ T cells from PBMCs. The CDR3 region is CASSPPGGYSGYTF. In DNA form, the CDR3 reads TGTGCCAGCAGTCCACCCGGGGGGTACAGTGGCTACACCTTC.